This TCR beta chain was found in a study of cytomegalovirus exposure and HLA in healthy donors (dated by TCRdb to 2015 to 2018). Regarding the complete study: An earlier analysis of approximately 600 of the donors reported 250 to 300 Gb of sequence data and 117 million unique TCR beta sequences from 150 million to 200 million T cells. An early release that covered 500 to 800 HLA-typed donors contained approximately 290 gigabases of sequencing data and around 85 million unique TCR sequences. Of the roughly 400 genotyped donors, 65% to 90% were placed in the genetic ancestry cluster associated with self-reported Caucasian donors. The study was designed to test whether signatures of past pathogen exposure could be identified by cataloging public T cell receptors. The study used immunosequencing to profile the T cell repertoires of approximately 650 subjects and linked those repertoires to cytomegalovirus serostatus. A separate validation cohort of 100 to 150 different subjects was used in addition to the roughly 720-subject first cohort. To predict cytomegalovirus infection status, the study combined high-throughput TCR immunosequencing, statistical association of individual TCRs with disease status, and machine learning. A later analysis re-analyzed previously published TCR beta repertoires from 666 donors and added high-resolution HLA genotyping to study TCR occurrence patterns. The later analysis used no new phenotypic data to find candidate immune exposures, relying instead on TCR beta sequences and their occurrence across donors. An earlier analysis of around 580 of the donors used high-throughput TCR beta sequencing to judge whether each TCR beta V gene segment behaved as functional or pseudogenic. Donor age, sex, ethnicity and CMV serostatus were compiled together with the repertoire data. Genome-wide SNP genotypes for about 60% of the roughly 700 donors were used in a later genetic analysis, which treated that subset as a discovery cohort. Every discovery cohort repertoire had been produced on one sequencing platform. Class I and class II HLA loci were covered by the typing at four-digit resolution. The number of donors typed differed by locus, with about 629-640 for A, B, C, DRB1 and DQB1, roughly 550 for DQA1, 600 to 610 for DPA1, and some 450 for DPB1. Because of strong linkage in the cohort, roughly five DR-DQ haplotypes were treated as single units for association and clustering. Among roughly 370 genotyped donors of the cohort, an average of around 240,000 unique TCR beta nucleotide sequences were sequenced per donor, around 20% of them non-productive.

CDR1 MNHEY and CDR2 SMNVEV were looked up in the germline V gene (reference sequence). V has 2 bases trimmed and J has 2 bases trimmed; junction bases matching no gene number 3. The CDR3 holds 14 amino acids from the cysteine to the phenylalanine. The sequence is cut down to CDR3 DNA, 42 bases in frame from base 1. The library was generated by the immunoSEQ multiplex PCR assay. A mixture of 60 forward primers for TCR Vbeta segments and 13 reverse primers for TCR Jbeta segments was used in the multiplex PCR. A multiplex PCR assay on genomic DNA amplified the CDR3 region of rearranged TCR beta genes. Amplified TCR beta libraries were sequenced as 87-base-pair reads on the Illumina HiSeq System. In the source study's methods: Across the 600 to 700 repertoires, a later analysis counted tens of millions of unique TCR beta chains, roughly 11 million of which were shared by at least two donors. To remove PCR and sequencing errors, raw reads were error-corrected and collapsed into unique sequences using a nearest-neighbor algorithm that merged closely related sequences. CDR3 sequences were aligned to IMGT reference sequences to assign V, D and J gene segments. For a sequence to be retained, a match of at least six nucleotides was required to both a V gene segment and a J gene segment. A rearrangement was called productive if the CDR3 had no stop codons and remained in frame with V and J, and every other rearrangement was called non-productive. CDR3 was defined by IMGT convention, running from the second conserved V-encoded cysteine to the conserved J-encoded phenylalanine. The earlier analysis of 500 to 600 of the donors excluded sequences that lacked an unambiguous match to a single V gene segment. An earlier analysis of 500 to 600 of the donors classified V segments as functional when productive rearrangements were above 56.7% and as segregating when the standard deviation between donors was above 5%. A statistical classification framework was developed to diagnose cytomegalovirus status using the catalog of TCR beta chain sequences. A later analysis assigned V and J genes by comparing TCR nucleotide sequences with IMGT/GENE-DB human TR gene sequences. Using the TCRdist pipeline, a later analysis assigned CDR3 sequences along with most-parsimonious VDJ recombination scenarios. A later analysis defined each TCR beta chain by its CDR3 amino acid sequence plus V-gene family, and excluded reads lacking a unique V-gene family. To address suspected cross-contamination and a sequencing artifact, a later analysis removed around 590 highly shared, low-generation-probability nucleotide sequences. In a later analysis, a clonal expansion index for each public chain was calculated from normalized within-repertoire ranks of inferred template counts. Generation probabilities in a later analysis came from a VDJ recombination model fitted to out-of-frame rearrangements, and those results were checked against IGoR. In a later analysis, TCR-TCR, TCR-HLA and TCR-CMV co-occurrence was scored with hypergeometric tests, and a repertoire-size bias correction was applied to TCR pairs. In a later analysis, false discovery rates were estimated by permuting HLA or CMV assignments 20 times. In a later analysis, co-occurring TCRs were grouped using DBSCAN, and TCRdist sequence similarity was added for clustering within HLA-allele-positive subsets. Repertoires with fewer than 30,000 or more than 120,000 public chains, plus five repertoires with anomalous nucleotide sharing, were excluded from co-occurrence clustering. The immuneACCESS repertoire file appears here via TCRdb, limited to in-frame rearrangements. These files lack a portion of the clones; in checked studies, under half of the deficit traces to unresolved V genes, and the cause of the others is not known. D and trimming were read from the DNA, whereas the V and J calls and clone size are those reported in that table. Here the sample has approximately 130,000 clones; nearly 85% occur a single time. The leading ten clones occupy approximately 1% of the sample.

Overall study results and their limits: At a false discovery rate of 0.05, a later analysis linked around 17,000 TCR beta sequences to specific HLA alleles. A later analysis found that TCR association rates varied across HLA loci, with DRB1 alleles showing the most associated TCRs and HLA-C alleles the fewest. Across donors, most TCR sequences were observed very rarely, whereas some public TCRs were present in many individuals. In an earlier analysis of some 540 of the donors, most TCR beta V segments appeared in productive rearrangements about 90% or about 30% of the time, broadly matching IMGT annotations. Because HLA typing was unavailable for some donors at each locus, only the typed subset was used in association tests. A later genetic analysis reported fewer N-insertions in productive TCRs among donors in an Asian-associated ancestry cluster than the roughly 700-donor mean. Roughly uniform sequencing depth across donors was assumed in presence/absence analyses, although this assumption may not hold. The classifier was reported to diagnose cytomegalovirus status with high specificity and sensitivity in both the original cohort and the validation cohort. When HLA alleles, especially DR and DQ, strongly co-occurred, TCR associations were difficult to assign to individual alleles. Correlated functional status among segregating V segments might be attributable to linkage disequilibrium, but an unknown experimental factor could not be ruled out. For the cohort, immune exposure information was limited to CMV serostatus. A total of 164 TCR beta chains were listed by the study as associated with cytomegalovirus. Because counts were too low, 15 to 20 rarely observed V segments, including chromosome 9 orphons, were excluded from the earlier analysis of around 590 of the donors. A later analysis reported that several top co-occurrence clusters appeared linked to parvovirus B19, influenza, CMV and Epstein-Barr virus. V-gene and J-gene trimming of TCR beta chains was associated with a missense DCLRE1C variant in a later genetic analysis, and the association was replicated in an independent cohort. A few of the identified cytomegalovirus-associated TCR beta chains were confirmed in vitro to be specific for cytomegalovirus antigens. A cluster of highly shared sequence variants was judged likely to be a technical artifact of the sequencing pipeline. In a later analysis, HLA-associated TCR beta chains were found to be more clonally expanded and to have lower generation probabilities than equally common non-associated chains. It was suggested by the authors that the approach could potentially be generalized to other disease states and immunological phenotypes. Some IMGT-functional V segments, including TRBV6-2 and TRBV6-3, could not be told apart with the 87-base-pair reads, so those segments were excluded. A later analysis found that most CMV-associated TCR beta chains appeared HLA-restricted, with HLA associations seemingly driven largely by CMV exposure. A further reported finding was that TCR beta sequences accurately predicted the HLA-A and HLA-B alleles for most subjects in the first cohort. The cohort was sequenced for TCR beta chains only, and without alpha or paired-chain data the features that could be detected were limited.

The cohort consisted of 600 or so healthy bone marrow donors. At the time of sampling, every cohort member was nominally healthy, though immune exposures that went unrecorded were likely present. The donor tested CMV seronegative and was one of the 352 seronegative cohort members. A peripheral blood sample was collected from each donor, and TCR beta sequencing was performed on peripheral blood mononuclear cells. Genomic DNA was extracted from the blood cell samples with the Qiagen DNeasy Blood Extraction Kit. Points on this clone: Its antigen specificity is not known. The record has no base qualities; no much larger clone is one base away.

The specimen sequenced was PBMCs. The rearrangement joined TRBV27 to TRBJ2-7, with 7 junctional bases fitting TRBD2. This TCR was recovered from a boy aged 5 to 17 in good health and CMV-seronegative. The CDR3 protein is CASSLRDYTYEQYF. The nucleotide sequence is TGTGCCAGCAGTTTAAGGGACTACACCTACGAGCAGTACTTC.